This T cell receptor beta chain was sequenced during a study of OX40 agonist ivuxolimab in advanced cancers. Study details: Patients in the trial were receiving intravenous ivuxolimab every 2 weeks, at doses of 0.01 to 10 mg/kg. Two patients with cutaneous melanoma and one with hepatocellular carcinoma, three in total, showed partial responses. Study results and limitations: Also present in some nonresponders was a low level of normalized T-cell clonal expansion. More expanded clones were found, on average, in CD8+ than in CD4+ T cells.

With regard to this clone: Antigen: not known.

CDR1 is SGHDN and CDR2 is FVKESK in the germline V gene. The CDR3 has 14 residues. The V end lost 4 bases, the J end lost 2 bases, and 11 bases lay between the germline ends. TCRdb's copy holds only in-frame clones and misses some; the assay was immunoSEQ multiplex PCR. The table shows around 80,000 clones, with roughly 86% occurring only once. The receptor comes from an adult with an advanced solid tumor such as melanoma, head and neck, liver or kidney cancer. V is TRBV14 and J is TRBJ1-1; D is perhaps TRBD1 (6 bases). The input for sequencing was CD4+ or CD8+ T cells sorted from blood, taken in a trial of the OX40 agonist ivuxolimab. The CDR3, as DNA: TGTGCCAGCAGCCGACGCAGGGGCAACACTGAAGCTTTCTTT. It specifies CASSRRRGNTEAFF.